This T cell receptor beta chain was identified in a study of spatial heterogeneity in lung cancer. Losses at the gene ends were 1 base for V and 0 bases for J; bases not matched to a gene: 5. Germline V gives CDR1 KGHSH, CDR2 LQKENI. The CDR3 consists of 16 residues. Study-wide results and caveats: Tracking of tumor mutation counts was seen in expanded intratumoral alpha and beta TCR counts.

At least ten counts were recorded for this clonotype. Its target is not known. This beta chain is an unintended read in a library built for alpha chains; its size means little. Each CDR3 protein is one row after TCRdb ran MiXCR on the 5' RACE reads. Here the sample spans approximately 15,000 distinct CDR3 sequences, around 5% being singletons. Time point given: sample taken at primary tumor resection. Sequenced here: lung tumor tissue, sampled at surgery. This chain connects TRBV18 to TRBJ1-2; 7 bases line up with TRBD1. The TCR originated in a female donor with early-stage non-small cell lung cancer. CDR3 region: CASSPLDRAANYGYTF. The CDR3 nucleotides read TGTGCCAGCTCACCACTCGACAGGGCAGCTAACTATGGCTACACCTTC.